The 23 T cell receptor beta chains below come from one sample, sequenced in a study of T cells in Graves' hyperthyroidism and ophthalmopathy. Amplification yielded TCR beta CDR3 regions, with RNA transcripts as the source. During a first-round RT-PCR of the TCR CDR3, the HTBI primer set was used. TCRdb re-called the multiplex PCR reads through MiXCR, storing one row per CDR3 protein. The sample has some 600,000 distinct CDR3 sequences, around 13% seen once. Sample: blood. The receptors derive from a woman in her 30s with Graves' hyperthyroidism that later progressed to Graves' ophthalmopathy.

The chain recombines TRBV30 with TRBJ2-3; the match to TRBD2 covers 8 bases. The V gene end was trimmed by 2 bases and the J gene end by 6 bases; junction bases not matched to a gene: 7. The CDR3 length is 14 residues. Per the germline V gene, CDR1 is GTSNPN and CDR2 is SVGIG (reference sequence). Here the CDR3 reads CAWSQTSVTDTQYF. The CDR3 bases are TGTGCCTGGAGTCAGACTAGCGTTACGGATACGCAGTATTTT.

This clonotype was seen many times. The J gene is TRBJ2-7, the V gene TRBV7-9; a weak D match, TRBD2 (6 bases). Trimming removed 4 bases at V and 2 bases at J, with 12 bases between. This CDR3 has 14 amino acids. Germline lookup yields CDR1 SEHNR and CDR2 FQNEAQ (reference sequence). The CDR3 nucleotides are TGTGCCAGCAGCTCAACGCGACTAGCCTACGAGCAGTACTTC. Translation gives CASSSTRLAYEQYF.

This clonotype was found a few times. This chain connects TRBV29-1 to TRBJ1-4; D call uncertain. Trimming shortened V by 2 bases and J by 11 bases, and 9 bases separated the two germline ends. The V gene's germline CDR1 is SQVTM and CDR2 ANQGSEA. The CDR3 has 11 residues. The CDR3 protein is CSVEKVRKLFF. The CDR3 bases are TGCAGCGTTGAAAAAGTCCGTAAACTGTTTTTT.

The genes are TRBV19 and TRBJ1-5; 7 bases align to TRBD1. The CDR3 totals 14 residues. Trimming removed 7 bases from V and 7 bases from J; junction bases left unmatched: 10. The germline V gene encodes CDR1 LNHDA and CDR2 SQIVND (reference sequence). The CDR3 spells CASTDDRADQPQHF. The CDR3 region has the DNA TGTGCCAGTACCGATGACAGGGCTGACCAGCCCCAGCATTTT.

This clonotype has at least ten counts. This sequence joins TRBV27 and TRBJ2-5; TRBD2 agrees at 9 bases. V shed 2 bases and J 5 bases; nucleotides not matched to a gene: 3. The CDR3 totals 14 residues. CDR1 is MNHEY and CDR2 is SMNVEV in the germline V gene (reference sequence). This CDR3 reads CASSLGTSFETQYF. Here the CDR3 DNA reads TGTGCCAGCAGTTTAGGGACTAGCTTTGAGACCCAGTACTTC.

This clonotype was seen ten or more times. The chain is built from TRBV11-2 and TRBJ2-5, with TRBD1 identical over 8 bases. CDR3 length: 13 residues. Trimming cost V 3 bases and J 5 bases; bases outside gene matches: 2. CDR1 is SGHAT and CDR2 is FQNNGV in the germline V gene. The CDR3 DNA reads as TGTGCCAGCAGCTTGGACAGGGCCGAGACCCAGTACTTC. Translation: CASSLDRAETQYF.

V gene TRBV28 combines with J gene TRBJ1-5; weak D call: TRBD1 (6 bases). The germline CDR1 and CDR2 sequences are MDHEN and SYDVKM. The V end was cut by 4 bases, the J end by 3 bases, with 10 bases between. The CDR3 has 14 residues. The chain's CDR3 is CASSSGQNNQPQHF. The CDR3, as DNA: TGTGCCAGCAGTTCCGGACAGAACAATCAGCCCCAGCATTTT.

This clonotype occurred many times. The rearrangement links TRBV7-2 to TRBJ2-5; TRBD1 matches 8 bases. The germline V gene has CDR1 SGHTA and CDR2 FQGNSA. With V trimmed by 5 bases and J by 5 bases, 13 bases remained unmatched. The CDR3 extends over 16 amino acids. CDR3 sequence (DNA): TGTGCCAGCAGCCTTTCCCTTGACAGGGGTGGGGAGACCCAGTACTTC. It is translated as CASSLSLDRGGETQYF.

This clonotype was found many times. This chain joins TRBV11-2 and TRBJ2-2; 14 bases agree with TRBD2. Germline-derived CDR1 and CDR2 are SGHAT and FQNNGV. The ends lost 0 bases at V and 6 bases at J; junction bases unmatched: 3. The CDR3 is 17 amino acids. The CDR3 DNA reads TGTGCCAGCAGCTTAGAGGGACTAGCGGGAGAGGCCGGGGAGCTGTTTTTT. Its protein is CASSLEGLAGEAGELFF.

This clonotype was seen many times. In nucleotides, the CDR3 is TGTGCCAGCAGTTTACTGCGGGAGGGCCTTTACGAGCAGTACTTC. Its protein product is CASSLLREGLYEQYF. The rearrangement joins TRBV27 to TRBJ2-7, with TRBD2 matching 9 bases. The ends lost 2 bases at V and 4 bases at J; junction bases unmatched: 6. In germline, CDR1 is MNHEY, CDR2 SMNVEV (reference sequence). The CDR3 runs 15 residues.

The chain recombines TRBV20-1 with TRBJ1-2; TRBD1 might be the D (6 bases). V lost 3 bases and J 6 bases, leaving 14 bases between the germline ends. The CDR3 covers 13 residues. Germline CDR1 and CDR2: DFQATT and SNEGSKA (reference sequence). CDR3 DNA sequence: TGCAGTGCTAGCCAAAAACAGGGAGATGGCTACACCTTC. It encodes CSASQKQGDGYTF.

This clonotype came up many times. This chain uses TRBV29-1 with TRBJ2-7; a possible D gene is TRBD2 (6 bases). The CDR3 has 15 amino acids. Trimming stripped 1 base from V and 0 bases from J, with 13 bases between. The germline V gene encodes CDR1 SQVTM and CDR2 ANQGSEA. CDR3 residues: CSVEGVAGSSYEQYF. The DNA for the CDR3 is TGCAGCGTTGAAGGTGTCGCGGGAAGCTCCTACGAGCAGTACTTC.

This clonotype was counted ten times or more. The chain employs TRBV19 and TRBJ2-1; no clear D gene. Trimming pared 5 bases from V and 8 bases from J, leaving 10 bases between. Germline CDR1 is LNHDA and CDR2 is SQIVND (reference sequence). The CDR3 length is 12 residues. The CDR3 DNA reads TGTGCCAGTAGTTTACCGCCCGATGAGCAGTTCTTC. The encoded protein is CASSLPPDEQFF.

This clonotype showed up many times. V is TRBV20-1 and J is TRBJ2-7, with a weak D call TRBD2 (5 bases). CDR1 and CDR2 from the germline V gene are DFQATT and SNEGSKA (reference sequence). The V end was cut by 0 bases, the J end by 5 bases, with 17 bases between. CDR3 length equals 15 residues. CDR3 coding DNA: TGCAGTGCTAGAGATCCGTTTGAGGGTCGGAACGAGCAGTACTTC. It specifies CSARDPFEGRNEQYF.

Many counts were recorded for this clonotype. This chain joins TRBV28 and TRBJ2-7; TRBD2 is a possible D gene (6 bases). CDR1 and CDR2 from the germline V gene are MDHEN and SYDVKM. The CDR3 is 12 amino acids. V was clipped by 6 bases and J by 1 base, with 7 bases between them. CDR3: CASSAGSYEQYF. The CDR3 nucleotides read TGTGCCAGCAGCGCGGGGTCCTACGAGCAGTACTTC.

This clonotype was recorded many times. The chain carries TRBV29-1 and TRBJ2-7; no definite D call. Trimming pared 4 bases from V and 3 bases from J, leaving 13 bases between. Germline V gives CDR1 SQVTM, CDR2 ANQGSEA. The CDR3 totals 13 residues. CDR3 protein: CSVVGSNFYEQYF. In DNA form, the CDR3 reads TGCAGCGTTGTGGGCAGCAACTTCTACGAGCAGTACTTC.

This clonotype was seen repeatedly, ten times or more. The chain combines TRBV3-1 with TRBJ2-5, with 11 nucleotides matching TRBD2. Per the germline V gene, CDR1 is LGHDT and CDR2 is YNNKEL (reference sequence). The CDR3 consists of 14 residues. J gave up 5 bases and V 4 bases, and 3 bases lay outside the gene matches. The CDR3 reads CASSPLAGDETQYF. The CDR3 coding sequence is TGTGCCAGCAGCCCACTAGCGGGAGATGAGACCCAGTACTTC.

This clonotype appeared a few times. The chain combines TRBV12-5 with TRBJ2-6; no firm D call. Germline V gene sequence: CDR1 LGHNT, CDR2 FRNRAP. The V end was cut by 3 bases, the J end by 0 bases, with 9 bases between. The length of the CDR3 is 16 residues. The CDR3: CASGLPVPSGANVLTF. DNA for the CDR3: TGTGCTAGTGGTTTACCGGTTCCCTCTGGGGCCAACGTCCTGACTTTC.

The chain uses TRBV28 and TRBJ2-7, with TRBD1 identical over 10 bases. Unmatched junction bases numbered 3, after V lost 4 bases and J lost 6 bases. CDR3 length equals 13 residues. Germline V CDR1 and CDR2: MDHEN, SYDVKM. CDR3 residues: CASSYGTGVEQYF. CDR3 DNA: TGTGCCAGCAGTTATGGGACAGGGGTCGAGCAGTACTTC.

The chain employs TRBV7-6 and TRBJ1-1; D is undetermined. Trimming shortened V by 5 bases and J by 4 bases, and 14 bases separated the two germline ends. CDR1 SGHVS and CDR2 FNYEAQ come from the germline V gene. This CDR3 has 14 amino acids. This chain's CDR3 is CASSGLVLGTEAFF. The CDR3 DNA is TGTGCCAGCAGCGGCCTCGTATTGGGCACTGAAGCTTTCTTT. The full variable domain, completed using reference TRBV7-6 and TRBJ1-1, is GAGVSQSPRYKVTKRGQDVALRCDPISGHVSLYWYRQALGQGPEFLTYFNYEAQQDKSGLPNDRFSAERPEGSISTLTIQRTEQRDSAMYRCASSGLVLGTEAFFGQGTRLTVV.

V gene TRBV27 combines with J gene TRBJ2-3; D may be TRBD2 (6 bases). With 3 bases removed from V and 4 bases from J, the gap between germline ends came to 14 bases. CDR1 and CDR2 (germline): MNHEY, SMNVEV (reference sequence). This CDR3 is built from 15 residues. CDR3 in DNA: TGTGCCAGCAGTTTGGCGGGGAACCCCGCAGATACGCAGTATTTT. This codes for CASSLAGNPADTQYF.

This chain connects TRBV6-5 to TRBJ2-7; 10 bases match TRBD2. The germline V gene encodes CDR1 MNHEY and CDR2 SVGAGI. V was clipped by 2 bases and J by 2 bases; unmatched bases: 3. This CDR3 has 15 residues. The CDR3, as DNA: TGTGCCAGCAGTTACCTAGCGGGAGTTGCCTACGAGCAGTACTTC. Translated: CASSYLAGVAYEQYF.

Ten or more counts support this clonotype. The chain carries TRBV7-3 and TRBJ2-1; TRBD2 agrees at 12 bases. The CDR3 has 15 amino acids. V shed 5 bases and J 8 bases; nucleotides not matched to a gene: 7. Germline V gene lookup returns CDR1 SGHTA and CDR2 FQGTGA. In DNA form, the CDR3 reads TGTGCCAGCAGCATACGACTAGCGGGAGTGTATGAGCAGTTCTTC. Translating it yields CASSIRLAGVYEQFF. Together with reference TRBV7-3 and TRBJ2-1, the CDR3 gives the full variable domain: GAGVSQTPSNKVTEKGKYVELRCDPISGHTALYWYRQSLGQGPEFLIYFQGTGAADDSGLPNDRFFAVRPEGSVSTLKIQRTERGDSAVYLCASSIRLAGVYEQFFGPGTRLTVL.